This entry is about one T cell receptor (beta chain). Its antigen is still unknown. Treatment described: around 19 received Ad26.COV2.S at low or high dose, single or two shots; about 5 received placebo; per-sample allocation not given. Specimens were obtained on day 63 following the first vaccine or placebo injection. Wuhan-strain spike was delivered by a replication-incompetent Ad26 vector. This record belongs to a study of Ad26.COV2.S vaccination and SARS-CoV-2 variants. As for the study in general: Within the COV1001 Ad26.COV2.S trial arm, the donor was enrolled. General observations from the study: Vaccinees showed greater spike-specific TCR breadth than placebo recipients.

Only in-frame clones appear in the TCRdb table, and some are missing; sequencing was by immunoSEQ multiplex PCR. Here the sample spans a few hundred thousand clones, around nine tenths being singletons. The CDR3 spans 15 residues. V lost 1 base and J lost 8; bases outside the gene matches: 6. Germline CDR1 is SGHVS and CDR2 is FQNEAQ. Specimen: peripheral blood, collected in a trial of Ad26.COV2.S vaccine versus placebo. This sequence originates from a person aged 18 to 59 who received the Ad26.COV2.S COVID-19 vaccine or a placebo. The chain links TRBV7-8 to TRBJ2-1; the match to TRBD2 covers 9 bases. The CDR3 protein is CASSLGLAGAYEQFF. As DNA, the CDR3 is TGTGCCAGCAGCTTAGGTTTAGCGGGAGCATATGAGCAGTTCTTC.